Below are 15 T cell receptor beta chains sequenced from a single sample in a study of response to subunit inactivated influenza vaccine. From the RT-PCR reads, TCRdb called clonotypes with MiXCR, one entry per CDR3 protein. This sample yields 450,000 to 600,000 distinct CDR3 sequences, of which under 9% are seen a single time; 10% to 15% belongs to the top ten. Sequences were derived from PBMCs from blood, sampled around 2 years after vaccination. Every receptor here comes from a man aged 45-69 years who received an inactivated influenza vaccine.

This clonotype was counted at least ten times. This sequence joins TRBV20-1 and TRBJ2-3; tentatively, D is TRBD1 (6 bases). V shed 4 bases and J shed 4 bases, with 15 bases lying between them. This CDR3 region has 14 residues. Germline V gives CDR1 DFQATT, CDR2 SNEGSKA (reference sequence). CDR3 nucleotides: TGCAGTGCTACGGAGGACAGCACCGCAGATACGCAGTATTTT. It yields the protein CSATEDSTADTQYF.

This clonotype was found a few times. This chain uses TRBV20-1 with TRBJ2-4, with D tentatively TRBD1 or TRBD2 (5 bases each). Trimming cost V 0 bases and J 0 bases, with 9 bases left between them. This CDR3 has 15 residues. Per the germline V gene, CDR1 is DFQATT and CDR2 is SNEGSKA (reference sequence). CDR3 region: CSAREGRGAKNIQYF. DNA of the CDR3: TGCAGTGCTAGAGAGGGACGAGGAGCCAAAAACATTCAGTACTTC.

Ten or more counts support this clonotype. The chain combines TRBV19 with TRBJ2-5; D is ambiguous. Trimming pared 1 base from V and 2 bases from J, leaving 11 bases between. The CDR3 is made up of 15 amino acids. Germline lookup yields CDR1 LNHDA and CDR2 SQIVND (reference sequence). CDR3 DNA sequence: TGTGCCAGTAGTATAGCGAGACGTCATCAAGAGACCCAGTACTTC. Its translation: CASSIARRHQETQYF. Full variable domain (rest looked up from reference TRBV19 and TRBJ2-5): DGGITQSPKYLFRKEGQNVTLSCEQNLNHDAMYWYRQDPGQGLRLIYYSQIVNDFQKGDIAEGYSVSREKKESFPLTVTSAQKNPTAFYLCASSIARRHQETQYFGPGTRLLVL.

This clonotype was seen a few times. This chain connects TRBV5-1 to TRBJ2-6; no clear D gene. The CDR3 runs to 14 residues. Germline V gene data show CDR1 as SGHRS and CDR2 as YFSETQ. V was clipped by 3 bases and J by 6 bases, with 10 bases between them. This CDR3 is CASSYSGVANVLTF. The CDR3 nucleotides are TGCGCCAGCAGCTATTCAGGAGTGGCCAACGTCCTGACTTTC.

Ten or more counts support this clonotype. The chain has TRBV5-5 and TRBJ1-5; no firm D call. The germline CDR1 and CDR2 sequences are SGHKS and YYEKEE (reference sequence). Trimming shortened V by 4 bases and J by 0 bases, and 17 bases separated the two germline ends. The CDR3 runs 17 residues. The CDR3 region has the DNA TGTGCCAGCAGCCCACTCGGAGGCGATGGTAGCAATCAGCCCCAGCATTTT. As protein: CASSPLGGDGSNQPQHF.

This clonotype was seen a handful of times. CDR3 bases: TGTGCCAGCAGCAAGACTAGCGGAAACAATGAGCAGTTCTTC. It encodes CASSKTSGNNEQFF. The gene calls are TRBV12-3 or TRBV12-4 and TRBJ2-1; 9 nucleotides align to TRBD2. This CDR3 is built from 14 residues. V trimming: 6 bases; J trimming: 5 bases; junction bases outside the gene matches: 5.

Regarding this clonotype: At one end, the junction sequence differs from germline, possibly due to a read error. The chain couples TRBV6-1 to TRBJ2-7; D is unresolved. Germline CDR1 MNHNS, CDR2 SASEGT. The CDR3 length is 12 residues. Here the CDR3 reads CSSSEAAYEQYF. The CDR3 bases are TGTTCCAGCAGTGAGGCTGCCTACGAGCAGTACTTC.

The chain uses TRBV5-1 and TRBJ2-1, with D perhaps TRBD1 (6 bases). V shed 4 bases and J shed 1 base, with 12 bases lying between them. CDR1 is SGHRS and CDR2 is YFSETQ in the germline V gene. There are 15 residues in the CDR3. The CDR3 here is CASSPQGLSYNEQFF. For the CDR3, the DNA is TGCGCCAGCAGCCCACAGGGTTTATCCTACAATGAGCAGTTCTTC.

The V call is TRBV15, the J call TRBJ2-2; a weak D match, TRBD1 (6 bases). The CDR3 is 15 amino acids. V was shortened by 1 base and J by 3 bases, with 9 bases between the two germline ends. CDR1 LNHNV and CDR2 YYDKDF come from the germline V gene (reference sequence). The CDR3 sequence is CATSRGNRDTGELFF. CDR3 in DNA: TGTGCCACCAGCAGAGGGAACAGGGACACCGGGGAGCTGTTTTTT.

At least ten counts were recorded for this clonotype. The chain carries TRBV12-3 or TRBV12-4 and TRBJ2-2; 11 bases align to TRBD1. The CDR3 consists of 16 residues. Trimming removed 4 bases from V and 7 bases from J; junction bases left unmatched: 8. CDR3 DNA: TGTGCCAGCAGTTCGGACAGGGGGCGAGTCGGCGGGGAGCTGTTTTTT. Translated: CASSSDRGRVGGELFF.

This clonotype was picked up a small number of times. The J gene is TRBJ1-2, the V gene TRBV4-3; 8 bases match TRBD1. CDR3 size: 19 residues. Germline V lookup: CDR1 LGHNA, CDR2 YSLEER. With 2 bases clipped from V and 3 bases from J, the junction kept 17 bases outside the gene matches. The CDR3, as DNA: TGCGCCAGCAGCCAATCACCTGCCCCTCCCAGGGGGCAGGACTATGGCTACACCTTC. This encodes CASSQSPAPPRGQDYGYTF.

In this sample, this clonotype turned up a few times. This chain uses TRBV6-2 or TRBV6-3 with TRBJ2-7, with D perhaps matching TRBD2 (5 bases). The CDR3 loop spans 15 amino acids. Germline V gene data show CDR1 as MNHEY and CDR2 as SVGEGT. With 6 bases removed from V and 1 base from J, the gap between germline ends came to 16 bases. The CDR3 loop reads CASSGETPRSYEQYF. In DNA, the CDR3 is TGTGCCAGCAGCGGGGAGACACCTAGGTCCTACGAGCAGTACTTC.

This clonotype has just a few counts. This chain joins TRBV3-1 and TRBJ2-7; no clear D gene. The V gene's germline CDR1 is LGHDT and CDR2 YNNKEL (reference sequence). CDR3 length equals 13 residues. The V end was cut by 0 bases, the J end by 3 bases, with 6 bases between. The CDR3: CASSQDFDYEQYF. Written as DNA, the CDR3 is TGTGCCAGCAGCCAAGATTTCGACTACGAGCAGTACTTC.

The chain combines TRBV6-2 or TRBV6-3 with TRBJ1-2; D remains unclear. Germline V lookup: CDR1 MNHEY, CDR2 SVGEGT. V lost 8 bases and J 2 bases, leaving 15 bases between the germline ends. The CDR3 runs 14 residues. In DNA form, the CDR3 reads TGTGCCAGCGACTCTACTGCGGCGAACTATGGCTACACCTTC. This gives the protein CASDSTAANYGYTF.

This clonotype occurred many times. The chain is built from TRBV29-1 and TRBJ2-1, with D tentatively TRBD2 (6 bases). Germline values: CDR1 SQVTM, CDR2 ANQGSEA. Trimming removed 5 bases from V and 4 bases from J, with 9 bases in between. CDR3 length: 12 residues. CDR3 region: CSVPRGYNEQFF. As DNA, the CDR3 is TGCAGCGTTCCCCGGGGGTACAATGAGCAGTTCTTC.